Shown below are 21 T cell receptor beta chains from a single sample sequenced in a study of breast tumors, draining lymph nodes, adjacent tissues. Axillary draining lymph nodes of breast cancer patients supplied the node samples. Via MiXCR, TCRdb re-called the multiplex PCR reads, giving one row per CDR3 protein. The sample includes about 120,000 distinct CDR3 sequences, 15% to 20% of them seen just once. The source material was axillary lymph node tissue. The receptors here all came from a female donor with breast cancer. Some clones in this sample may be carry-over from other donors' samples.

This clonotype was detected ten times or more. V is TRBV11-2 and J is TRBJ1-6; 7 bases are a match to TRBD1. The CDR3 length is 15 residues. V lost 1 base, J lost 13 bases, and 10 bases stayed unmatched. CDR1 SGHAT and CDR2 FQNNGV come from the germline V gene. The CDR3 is CASSLAPGRGAPLHF. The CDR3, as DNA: TGTGCCAGCAGCTTAGCCCCGGGCAGGGGGGCGCCCCTCCACTTT. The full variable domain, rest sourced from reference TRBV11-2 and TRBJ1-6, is EAGVAQSPRYKIIEKRQSVAFWCNPISGHATLYWYQQILGQGPKLLIQFQNNGVVDDSQLPKDRFSAERLKGVDSTLKIQPAKLEDSAVYLCASSLAPGRGAPLHFGNGTRLTVT.

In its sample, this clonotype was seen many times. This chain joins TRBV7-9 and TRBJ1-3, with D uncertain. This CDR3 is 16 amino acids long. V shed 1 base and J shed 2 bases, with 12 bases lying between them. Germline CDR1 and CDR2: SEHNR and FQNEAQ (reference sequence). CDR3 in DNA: TGTGCCAGCAGCTTAGTATATGGGGAAACTGGAAACACCATATATTTT. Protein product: CASSLVYGETGNTIYF.

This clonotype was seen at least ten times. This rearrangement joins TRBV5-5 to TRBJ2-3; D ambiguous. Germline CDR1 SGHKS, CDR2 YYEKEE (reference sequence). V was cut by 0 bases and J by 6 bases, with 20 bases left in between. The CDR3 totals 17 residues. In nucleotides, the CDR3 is TGTGCCAGCAGCTTGGCCTACCTAACAGACCAGTGGGATACGCAGTATTTT. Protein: CASSLAYLTDQWDTQYF.

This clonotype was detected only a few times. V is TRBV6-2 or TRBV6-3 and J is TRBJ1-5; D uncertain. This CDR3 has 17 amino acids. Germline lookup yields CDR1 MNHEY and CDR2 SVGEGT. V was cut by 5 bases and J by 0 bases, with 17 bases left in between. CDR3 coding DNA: TGTGCCAGCAGTAACACAAGGCGAACCGATAGCAATCAGCCCCAGCATTTT. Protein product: CASSNTRRTDSNQPQHF.

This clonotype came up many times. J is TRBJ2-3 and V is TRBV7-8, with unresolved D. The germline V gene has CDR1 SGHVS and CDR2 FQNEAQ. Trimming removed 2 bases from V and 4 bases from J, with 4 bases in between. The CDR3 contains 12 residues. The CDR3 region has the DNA TGTGCCAGCAGCTTAAGCGCAGATACGCAGTATTTT. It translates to CASSLSADTQYF.

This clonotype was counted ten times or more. The CDR3 here is CASSPAGGQTGELFF. CDR3 in DNA: TGCGCCAGCAGCCCTGCGGGGGGACAAACCGGGGAGCTGTTTTTT. The chain uses TRBV4-1 and TRBJ2-2; 8 positions match TRBD2. The V and J ends lost 4 bases and 5 bases, in that order; junction bases with no gene match: 6. Per the germline V gene, CDR1 is MGHRA and CDR2 is YSYEKL. This CDR3 spans 15 amino acids.

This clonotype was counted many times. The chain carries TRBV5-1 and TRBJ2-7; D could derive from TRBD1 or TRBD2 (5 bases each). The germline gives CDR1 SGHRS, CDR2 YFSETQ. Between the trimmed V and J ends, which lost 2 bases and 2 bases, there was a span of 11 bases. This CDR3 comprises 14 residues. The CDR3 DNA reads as TGCGCCAGCAGCTTAACCGGGACCACCTACGAGCAGTACTTC. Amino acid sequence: CASSLTGTTYEQYF.

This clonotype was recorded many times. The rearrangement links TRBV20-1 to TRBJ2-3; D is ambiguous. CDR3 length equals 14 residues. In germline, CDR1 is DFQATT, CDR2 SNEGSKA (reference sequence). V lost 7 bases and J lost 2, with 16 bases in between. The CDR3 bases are TGCAGTGTTTCAGCCCAACGAGACACAGATACGCAGTATTTT. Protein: CSVSAQRDTDTQYF.

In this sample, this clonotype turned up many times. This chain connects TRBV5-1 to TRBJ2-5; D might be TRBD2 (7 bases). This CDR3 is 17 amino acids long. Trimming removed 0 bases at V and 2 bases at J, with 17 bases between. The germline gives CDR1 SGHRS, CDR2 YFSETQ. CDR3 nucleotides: TGCGCCAGCAGCTTGGTTCCACGGGGGGCCTCACAAGAGACCCAGTACTTC. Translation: CASSLVPRGASQETQYF.

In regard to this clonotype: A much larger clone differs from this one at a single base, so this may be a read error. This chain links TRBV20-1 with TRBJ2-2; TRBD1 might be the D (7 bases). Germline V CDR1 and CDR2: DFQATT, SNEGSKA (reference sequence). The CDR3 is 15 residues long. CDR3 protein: CSALAYRGNTGGLFF. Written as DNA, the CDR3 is TGCAGTGCTTTAGCTTACAGGGGCAACACCGGGGGGCTGTTTTTT.

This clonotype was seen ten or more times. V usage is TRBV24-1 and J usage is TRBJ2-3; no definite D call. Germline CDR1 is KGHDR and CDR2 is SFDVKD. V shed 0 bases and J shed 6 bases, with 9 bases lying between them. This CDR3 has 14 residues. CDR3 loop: CATSDLRGSDTQYF. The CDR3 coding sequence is TGTGCCACCAGTGATTTGCGAGGATCCGATACGCAGTATTTT.

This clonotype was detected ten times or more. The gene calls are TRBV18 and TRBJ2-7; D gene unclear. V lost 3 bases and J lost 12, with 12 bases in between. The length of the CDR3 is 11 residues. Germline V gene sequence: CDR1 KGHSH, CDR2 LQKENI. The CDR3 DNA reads TGTGCCAGCTCACCTGGGCAGAATACGTACTTC. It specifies CASSPGQNTYF.

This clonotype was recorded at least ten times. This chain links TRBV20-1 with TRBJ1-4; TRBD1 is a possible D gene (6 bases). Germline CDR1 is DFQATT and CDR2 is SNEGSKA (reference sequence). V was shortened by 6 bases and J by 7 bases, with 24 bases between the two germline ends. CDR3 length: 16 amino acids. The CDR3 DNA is TGCAGTGCGCAAAACTTCCGGGGGGCTTATGGTGAAAAACTGTTTTTT. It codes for CSAQNFRGAYGEKLFF.

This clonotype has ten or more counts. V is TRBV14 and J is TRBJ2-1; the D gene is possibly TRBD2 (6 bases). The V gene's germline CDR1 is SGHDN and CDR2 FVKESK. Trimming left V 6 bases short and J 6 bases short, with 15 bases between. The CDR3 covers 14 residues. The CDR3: CASSHLGTFNEQFF. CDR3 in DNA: TGTGCCAGCAGTCACCTGGGGACTTTCAATGAGCAGTTCTTC.

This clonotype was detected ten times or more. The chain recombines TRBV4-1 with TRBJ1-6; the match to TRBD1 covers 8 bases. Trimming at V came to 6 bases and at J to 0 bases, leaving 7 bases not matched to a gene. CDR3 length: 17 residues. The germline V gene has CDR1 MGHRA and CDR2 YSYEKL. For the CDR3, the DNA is TGCGCCAGCAGTCCTACAGGGGGAAGCTCCTATAATTCACCCCTCCACTTT. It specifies CASSPTGGSSYNSPLHF.

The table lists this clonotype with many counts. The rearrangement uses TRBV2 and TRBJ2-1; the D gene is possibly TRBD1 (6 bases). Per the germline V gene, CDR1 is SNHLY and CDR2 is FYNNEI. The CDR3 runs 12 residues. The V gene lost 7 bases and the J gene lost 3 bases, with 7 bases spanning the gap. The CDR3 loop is CASNRDYNEQFF. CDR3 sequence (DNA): TGTGCCAGCAACAGGGACTACAATGAGCAGTTCTTC.

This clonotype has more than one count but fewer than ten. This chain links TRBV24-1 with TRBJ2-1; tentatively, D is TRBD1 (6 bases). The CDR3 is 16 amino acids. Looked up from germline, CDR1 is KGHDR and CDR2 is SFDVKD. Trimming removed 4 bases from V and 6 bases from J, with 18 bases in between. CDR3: CATSDHLTGSANEQFF. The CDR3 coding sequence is TGTGCCACCAGTGACCACCTCACAGGGTCGGCCAATGAGCAGTTCTTC.

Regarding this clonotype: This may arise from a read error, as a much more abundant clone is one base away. The CDR3 reads CASMDVRRNTGELLF. The DNA for the CDR3 is TGTGCCAGTATGGACGTGAGGAGAAACACCGGGGAGCTGCTTTTT. The V call is TRBV19, the J call TRBJ2-2, with D maybe TRBD2 (5 bases). This CDR3 region has 15 residues. Germline V gene data show CDR1 as LNHDA and CDR2 as SQIVND (reference sequence).

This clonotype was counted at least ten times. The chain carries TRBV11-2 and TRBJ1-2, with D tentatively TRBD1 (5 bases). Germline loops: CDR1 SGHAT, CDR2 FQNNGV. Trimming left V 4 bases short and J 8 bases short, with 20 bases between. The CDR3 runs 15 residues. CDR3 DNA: TGTGCCAGCAGCTCCCCCTGGACATCCTCCTCAGGCTACACCTTC. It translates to CASSSPWTSSSGYTF.

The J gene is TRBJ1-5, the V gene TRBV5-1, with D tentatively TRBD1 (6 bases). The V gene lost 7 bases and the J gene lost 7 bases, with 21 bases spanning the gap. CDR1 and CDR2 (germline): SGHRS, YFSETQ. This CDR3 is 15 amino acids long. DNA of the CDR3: TGCGCCAGCGGCCTATCTGGGGGGCGCGAGCAGCCCCAGCATTTT. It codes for CASGLSGGREQPQHF.

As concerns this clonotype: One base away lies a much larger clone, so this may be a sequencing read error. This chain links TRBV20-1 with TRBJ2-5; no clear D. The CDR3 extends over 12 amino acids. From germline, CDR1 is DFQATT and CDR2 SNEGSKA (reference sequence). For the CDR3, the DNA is TGCAGTTCAGCAAAGTACCAAGAGGCCCAGTACTTC. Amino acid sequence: CSSAKYQEAQYF.